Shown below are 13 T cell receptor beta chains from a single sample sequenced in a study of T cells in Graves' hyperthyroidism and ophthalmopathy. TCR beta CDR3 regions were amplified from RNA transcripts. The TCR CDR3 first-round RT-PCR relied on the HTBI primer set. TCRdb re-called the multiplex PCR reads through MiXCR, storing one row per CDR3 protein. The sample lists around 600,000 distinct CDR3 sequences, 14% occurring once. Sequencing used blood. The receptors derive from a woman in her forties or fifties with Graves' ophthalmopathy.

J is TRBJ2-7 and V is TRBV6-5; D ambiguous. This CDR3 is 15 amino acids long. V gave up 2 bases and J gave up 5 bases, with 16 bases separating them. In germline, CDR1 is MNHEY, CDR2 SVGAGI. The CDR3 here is CASSYRARGFHEQYF. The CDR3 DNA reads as TGTGCCAGCAGTTACCGGGCTAGAGGTTTCCACGAGCAGTACTTC.

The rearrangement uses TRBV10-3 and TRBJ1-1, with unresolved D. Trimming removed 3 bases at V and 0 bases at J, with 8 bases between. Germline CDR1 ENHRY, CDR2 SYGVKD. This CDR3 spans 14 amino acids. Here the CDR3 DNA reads TGTGCCATCAGTGAACTAGCCCTGAACACTGAAGCTTTCTTT. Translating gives CAISELALNTEAFF.

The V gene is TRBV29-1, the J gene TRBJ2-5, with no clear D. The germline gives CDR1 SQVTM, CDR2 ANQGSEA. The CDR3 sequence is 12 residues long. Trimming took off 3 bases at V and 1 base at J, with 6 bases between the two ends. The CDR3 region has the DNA TGCAGCGTTGAGGTTTTCCAAGAGACCCAGTACTTC. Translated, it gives CSVEVFQETQYF.

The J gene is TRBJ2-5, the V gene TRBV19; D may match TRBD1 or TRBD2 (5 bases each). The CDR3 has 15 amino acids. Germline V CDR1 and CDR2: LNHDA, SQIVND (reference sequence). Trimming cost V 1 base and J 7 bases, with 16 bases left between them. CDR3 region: CASSIGGSRWGTQYF. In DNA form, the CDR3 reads TGTGCCAGTAGTATAGGGGGGTCCCGATGGGGGACCCAGTACTTC.

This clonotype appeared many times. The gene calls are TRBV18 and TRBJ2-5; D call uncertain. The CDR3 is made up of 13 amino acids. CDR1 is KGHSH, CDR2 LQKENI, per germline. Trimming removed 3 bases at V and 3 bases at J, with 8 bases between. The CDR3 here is CASSPIQKETQYF. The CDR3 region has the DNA TGTGCCAGCTCACCGATACAGAAAGAGACCCAGTACTTC.

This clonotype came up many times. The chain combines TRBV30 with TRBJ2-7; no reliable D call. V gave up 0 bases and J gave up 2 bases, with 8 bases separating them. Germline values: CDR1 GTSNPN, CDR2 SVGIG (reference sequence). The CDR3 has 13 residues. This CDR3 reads CAWSVKATYEQYF. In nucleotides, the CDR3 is TGTGCCTGGAGTGTTAAGGCTACCTACGAGCAGTACTTC.

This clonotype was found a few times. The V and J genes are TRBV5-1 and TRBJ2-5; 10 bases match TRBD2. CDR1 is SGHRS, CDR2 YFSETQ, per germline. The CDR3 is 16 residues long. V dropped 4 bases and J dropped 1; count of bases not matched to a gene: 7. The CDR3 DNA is TGCGCCAGCAGCCCGGGACTAGCGAACCCCCAAGAGACCCAGTACTTC. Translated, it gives CASSPGLANPQETQYF.

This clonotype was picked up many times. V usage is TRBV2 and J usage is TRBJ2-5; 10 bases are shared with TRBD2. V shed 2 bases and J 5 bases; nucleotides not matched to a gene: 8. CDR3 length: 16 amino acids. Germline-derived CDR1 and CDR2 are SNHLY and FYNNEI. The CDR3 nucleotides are TGTGCCAGCAGTGAACGGCTAGCGGGAGCGGTTGAGACCCAGTACTTC. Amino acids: CASSERLAGAVETQYF.

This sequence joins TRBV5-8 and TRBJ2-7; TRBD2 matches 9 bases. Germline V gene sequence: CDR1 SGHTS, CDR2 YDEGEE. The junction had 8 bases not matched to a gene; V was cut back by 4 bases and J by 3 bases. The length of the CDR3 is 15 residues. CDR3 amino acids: CASSETSGWIYEQYF. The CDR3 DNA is TGTGCCAGCAGCGAAACTAGCGGGTGGATCTACGAGCAGTACTTC.

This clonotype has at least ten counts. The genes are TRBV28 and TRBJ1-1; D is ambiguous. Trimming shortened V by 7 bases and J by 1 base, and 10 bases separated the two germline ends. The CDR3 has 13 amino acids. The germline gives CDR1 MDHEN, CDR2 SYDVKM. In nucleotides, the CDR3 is TGTGCCAGCAACCGACTTGGGAACACTGAAGCTTTCTTT. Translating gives CASNRLGNTEAFF.

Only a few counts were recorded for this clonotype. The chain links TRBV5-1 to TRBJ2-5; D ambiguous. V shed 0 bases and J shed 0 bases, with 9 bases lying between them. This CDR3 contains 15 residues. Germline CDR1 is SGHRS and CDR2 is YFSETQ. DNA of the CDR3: TGCGCCAGCAGCTTGGGAGGCGTTAACCAAGAGACCCAGTACTTC. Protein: CASSLGGVNQETQYF.

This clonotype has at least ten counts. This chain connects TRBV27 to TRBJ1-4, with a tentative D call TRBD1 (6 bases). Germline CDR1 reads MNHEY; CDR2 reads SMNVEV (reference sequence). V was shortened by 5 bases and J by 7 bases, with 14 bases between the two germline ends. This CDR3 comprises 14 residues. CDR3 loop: CASSLTGLSEKLFF. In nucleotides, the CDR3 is TGTGCCAGCAGTCTAACAGGGCTTAGTGAAAAACTGTTTTTT.

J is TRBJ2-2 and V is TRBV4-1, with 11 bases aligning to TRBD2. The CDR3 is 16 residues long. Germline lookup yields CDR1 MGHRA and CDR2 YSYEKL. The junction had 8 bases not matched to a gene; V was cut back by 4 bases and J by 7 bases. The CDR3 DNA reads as TGCGCCAGCAGCCCACGGGTAGCGGGAGGGGTCGGGGAGCTGTTTTTT. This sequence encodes CASSPRVAGGVGELFF.